What follows is one T cell receptor (beta chain) and its context. Antigen specificity is unknown. Per germline, CDR1 DFQATT and CDR2 SNEGSKA (reference sequence). With 6 bases clipped from V and 6 bases from J, the junction kept 11 bases outside the gene matches. The length of the CDR3 is 14 residues. TCRdb re-derived calls from the 5' RACE reads in MiXCR, one entry per CDR3 protein. The sample yields roughly 450,000 distinct CDR3 sequences, roughly 26% seen once. The sample comes from a study of CD8 T cells in ankylosing spondylitis. Study findings and constraints: About eight highly homologous variants made up a TCR beta motif that seemed to typify ankylosing spondylitis blood. Disease-associated clonotypes exhibited CD8+ identity and were relatively infrequent in peripheral blood.

This sequence was found in a male donor with ankylosing spondylitis. The sample consisted of blood, either unsorted or a sorted T cell fraction (not recorded which). This chain joins TRBV20-1 and TRBJ2-1; 7 bases are shared with TRBD2. Here the CDR3 reads CSARRGLAANEQFF. The CDR3 DNA reads TGCAGTGCCCGGAGAGGCCTAGCGGCCAATGAGCAGTTCTTC.